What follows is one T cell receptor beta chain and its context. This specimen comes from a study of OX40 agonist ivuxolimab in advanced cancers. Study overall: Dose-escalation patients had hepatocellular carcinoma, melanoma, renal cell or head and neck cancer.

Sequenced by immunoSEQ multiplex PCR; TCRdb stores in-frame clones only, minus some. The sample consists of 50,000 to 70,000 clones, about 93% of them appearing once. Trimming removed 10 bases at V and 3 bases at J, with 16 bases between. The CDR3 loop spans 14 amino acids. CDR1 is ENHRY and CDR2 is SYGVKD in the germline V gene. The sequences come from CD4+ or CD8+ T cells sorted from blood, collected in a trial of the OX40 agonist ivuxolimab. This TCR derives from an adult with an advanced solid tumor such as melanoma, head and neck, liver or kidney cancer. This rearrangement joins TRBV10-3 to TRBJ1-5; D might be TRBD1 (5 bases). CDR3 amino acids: CATGKGGDNQPQHF. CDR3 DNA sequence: TGTGCCACCGGGAAGGGAGGGGACAATCAGCCCCAGCATTTT.